This record covers a single TCR beta chain. No antigen is known for it. The sample is drawn from a study of shared clonotypes between healthy human individuals. Libraries were prepared by immunoSEQ multiplex PCR; TCRdb keeps only in-frame clonotypes and omits some of them. The table lists approximately 2.5 million clones, under 95% of them singletons, with 0.36% in the top ten. Donors comprised healthy HIV-negative adults lacking recent acute infections or vaccinations. Study-level findings and limits: Naive subsets, compared against memory subsets, generally had larger estimated richness values.

CDR3 length: 18 amino acids. The V gene's germline CDR1 is MDHEN and CDR2 SYDVKM. After removal of 2 bases from V and 0 bases from J, the junction contained 9 bases not matched to a gene. Material: naive CD4+ T cells from PBMCs. Subset denoted: CD45RA+ positively selected. The TCR comes from a man in his late teens or twenties in good health. Some clones in this sample may be carry-over from other donors' samples. V is TRBV28 and J is TRBJ1-3, with 8 bases identical to TRBD1. CDR3 in DNA: TGTGCCAGCAGTTTAGATCTAGTTGGGACAGGCTCTGGAAACACCATATATTTT. Its protein product is CASSLDLVGTGSGNTIYF. Full variable domain (remainder filled in from reference TRBV28 and TRBJ1-3): DVKVTQSSRYLVKRTGEKVFLECVQDMDHENMFWYRQDPGLGLRLIYFSYDVKMKEKGDIPEGYSVSREKKERFSLILESASTNQTSMYLCASSLDLVGTGSGNTIYFGEGSWLTVV.